This TCR beta chain appears in the sequencing data of a study of T-cell reconstitution after alpha-beta-depleted transplantation in children (TCRdb year 2016). Broadly, across the study: Using TCR repertoire profiling, the study quantitatively followed how T-cell immune reconstitution unfolded in children after TCRalphabeta/CD19-depleted allogeneic hematopoietic cell transplantation. Broader findings and caveats from the paper: About two months after transplant, the apparently early recovery of alphabetaT-cell counts reportedly depended on just several hundred clones that had expanded rapidly and came from non-depleted graft cells. In some patients, the high TCRbeta diversity seen at day 60 was put down to recipient T cells and intrathymic progenitors that had survived conditioning. The frequencies of hyperexpanded clones fell over the following months, and after one year, T-cell counts and TCRbeta diversity were mostly attributed to newly produced T cells.

The library was produced with PCR. This sample was sequenced with an Illumina HiSeq 2500. TCR library preparation used molecular barcoding, with unique molecular identifiers applied to normalize quantification of the TCRbeta repertoire. TCRdb cleaned the public reads at Q25 with fastp, built clones with MiXCR and kept in-frame beta chains. Rows with one shared CDR3 protein collapse into an entry with the most common genes and DNA. This sample comprises about 1,000,000 distinct CDR3 sequences, about 26% of them detected only once. Under 30% of the sample is held by the ten biggest clonotypes. In light of the paper, this sample's treatment or condition label describes: allogeneic hematopoietic cell transplantation with graft depleted of TCRalphabeta T cells and CD19 B cells. Transplant recipients were children who received TCRalphabeta/CD19-depleted allogeneic hematopoietic cell grafts. Concerning this clonotype itself: It lacks a known antigen. Per-base quality was not reported, and no clone a single base away is much larger than it.

For CDR1 and CDR2, the germline V gene lists SQVTM and ANQGSEA. Trimming removed 6 bases from V and 3 bases from J, leaving 15 bases between the germline ends. The CDR3 holds 13 amino acids from the cysteine to the phenylalanine. The sequence is cut down to CDR3 DNA, 39 bases in frame from base 1. The sequence links TRBV29-1 to TRBJ2-7, with the identity of the D gene unclear. The sequencing here drew on PBMCs, mostly from graft donor cells, taken 360 days after TCRalphabeta/CD19-depleted stem cell transplant. The TCR comes from a boy under two years old who had a stem cell transplant for SCID, so the T cells may come from the graft donor. The DNA sequence is as follows: TGCAGCGTCCTGGCGCCGCCAAACTACGAGCAGTACTTC. It translates to CSVLAPPNYEQYF.